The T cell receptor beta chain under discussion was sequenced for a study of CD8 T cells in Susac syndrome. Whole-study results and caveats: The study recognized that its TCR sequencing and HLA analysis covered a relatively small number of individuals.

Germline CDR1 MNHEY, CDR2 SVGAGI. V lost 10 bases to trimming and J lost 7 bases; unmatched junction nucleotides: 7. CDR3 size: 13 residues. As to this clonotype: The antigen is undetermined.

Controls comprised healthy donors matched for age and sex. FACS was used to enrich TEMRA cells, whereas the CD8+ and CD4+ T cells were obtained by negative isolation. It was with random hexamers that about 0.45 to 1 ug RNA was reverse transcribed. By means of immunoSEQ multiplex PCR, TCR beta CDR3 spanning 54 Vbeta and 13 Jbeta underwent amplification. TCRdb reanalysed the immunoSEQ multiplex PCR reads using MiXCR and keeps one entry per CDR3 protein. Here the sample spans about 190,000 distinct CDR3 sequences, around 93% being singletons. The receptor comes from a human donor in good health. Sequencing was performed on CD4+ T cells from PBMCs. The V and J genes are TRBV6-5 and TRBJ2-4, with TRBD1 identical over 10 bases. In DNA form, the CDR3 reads TGTGCCACCTCGACAGGGGGCTCGAACATTCAGTACTTC. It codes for CATSTGGSNIQYF.